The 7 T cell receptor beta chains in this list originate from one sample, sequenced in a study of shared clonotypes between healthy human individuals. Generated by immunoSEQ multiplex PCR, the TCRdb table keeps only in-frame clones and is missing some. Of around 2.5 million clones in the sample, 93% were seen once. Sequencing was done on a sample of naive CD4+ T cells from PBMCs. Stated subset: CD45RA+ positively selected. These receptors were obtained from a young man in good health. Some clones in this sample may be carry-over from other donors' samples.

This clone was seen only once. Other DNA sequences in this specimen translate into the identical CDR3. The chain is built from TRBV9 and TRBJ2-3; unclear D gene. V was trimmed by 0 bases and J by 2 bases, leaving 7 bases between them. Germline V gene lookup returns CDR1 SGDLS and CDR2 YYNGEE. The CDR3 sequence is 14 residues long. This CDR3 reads CASSVGSVTDTQYF. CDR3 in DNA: TGTGCCAGCAGCGTAGGATCAGTCACAGATACGCAGTATTTT.

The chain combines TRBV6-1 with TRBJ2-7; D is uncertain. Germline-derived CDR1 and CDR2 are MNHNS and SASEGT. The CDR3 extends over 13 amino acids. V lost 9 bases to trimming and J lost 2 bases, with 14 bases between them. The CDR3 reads CASYGIVTYEQYF. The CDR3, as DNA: TGTGCCAGTTATGGGATTGTGACCTACGAGCAGTACTTC.

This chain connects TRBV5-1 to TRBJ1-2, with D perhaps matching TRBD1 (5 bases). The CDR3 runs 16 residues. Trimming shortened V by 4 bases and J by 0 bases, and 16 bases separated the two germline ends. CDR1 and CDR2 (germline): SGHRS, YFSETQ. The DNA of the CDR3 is TGCGCCAGCAGCCCCCGGACGCGACAGCCTAACTATGGCTACACCTTC. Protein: CASSPRTRQPNYGYTF. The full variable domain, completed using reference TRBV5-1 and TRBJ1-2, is KAGVTQTPRYLIKTRGQQVTLSCSPISGHRSVSWYQQTPGQGLQFLFEYFSETQRNKGNFPGRFSGRQFSNSRSEMNVSTLELGDSALYLCASSPRTRQPNYGYTFGSGTRLTVV.

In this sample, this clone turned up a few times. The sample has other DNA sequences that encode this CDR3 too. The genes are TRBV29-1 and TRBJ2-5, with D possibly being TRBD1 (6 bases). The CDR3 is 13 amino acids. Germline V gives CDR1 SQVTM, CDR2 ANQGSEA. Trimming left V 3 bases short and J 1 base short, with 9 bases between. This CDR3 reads CSVDPQGQETQYF. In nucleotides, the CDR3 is TGCAGCGTTGACCCACAGGGCCAAGAGACCCAGTACTTC.

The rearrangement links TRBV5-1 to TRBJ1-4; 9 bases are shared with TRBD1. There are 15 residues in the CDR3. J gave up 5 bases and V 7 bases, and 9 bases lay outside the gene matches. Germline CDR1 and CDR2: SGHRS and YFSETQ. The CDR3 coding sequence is TGCGCCAGCGGGGTTTGGGGACAGGGAAATGAAAAACTGTTTTTT. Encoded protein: CASGVWGQGNEKLFF.

For the CDR3, the DNA is TGTGCCAGCAGTGAGGGGGCCGGGGAGCTGTTTTTT. This codes for CASSEGAGELFF. V usage is TRBV11-2 and J usage is TRBJ2-2; TRBD1 might be the D (6 bases). Per germline, CDR1 SGHAT and CDR2 FQNNGV. The CDR3 consists of 12 residues. Trimming removed 6 bases at V and 6 bases at J, with 8 bases between.

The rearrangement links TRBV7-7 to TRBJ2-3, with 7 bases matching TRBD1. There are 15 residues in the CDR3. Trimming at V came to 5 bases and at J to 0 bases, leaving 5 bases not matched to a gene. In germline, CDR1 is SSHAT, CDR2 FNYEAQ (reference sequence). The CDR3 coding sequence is TGTGCCAGCAGCGCCGGGACAGCGAGCACAGATACGCAGTATTTT. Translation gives CASSAGTASTDTQYF.